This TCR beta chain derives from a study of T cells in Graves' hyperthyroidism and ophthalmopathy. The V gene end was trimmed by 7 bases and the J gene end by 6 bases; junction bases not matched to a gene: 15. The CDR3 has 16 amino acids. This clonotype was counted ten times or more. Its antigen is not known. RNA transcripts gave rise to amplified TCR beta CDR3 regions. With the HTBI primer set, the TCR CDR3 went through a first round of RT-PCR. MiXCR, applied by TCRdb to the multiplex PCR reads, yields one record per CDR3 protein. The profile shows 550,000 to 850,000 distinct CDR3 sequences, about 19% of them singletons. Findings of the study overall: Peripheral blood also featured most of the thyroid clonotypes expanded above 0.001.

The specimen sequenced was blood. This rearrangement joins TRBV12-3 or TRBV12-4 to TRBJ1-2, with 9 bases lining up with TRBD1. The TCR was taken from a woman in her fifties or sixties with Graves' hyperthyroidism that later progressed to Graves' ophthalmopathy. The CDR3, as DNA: TGTGCCAGCACCGCCCTAGGGGGACAGGGAACGAATGGCTACACCTTC. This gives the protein CASTALGGQGTNGYTF.